This entry is about one TCR beta chain. Its specific antigen is unknown. No base qualities exist here, and no much larger clone lies one base off it. This record comes from a study of T cell responses to AZD1222 COVID-19 vaccine (dated by TCRdb to the early 2020s). As for the study more broadly: A total of 233 trial participants underwent TCR sequencing, of whom around 200 received two doses of AZD1222 and around 26 received two doses of the MenACWY control vaccine. Trial participants were enrolled into age subgroups of 18-55, 56-69 and 70-plus years, which contained about 150, 27 and 61 TCR-sequenced participants, respectively. Study-wide conclusions, independent of this receptor: Conclusions about previously exposed vaccinees are limited, since just 6 or 7 AZD1222 recipients were seropositive for SARS-CoV-2 at baseline. Spike-specific TCR breadth and depth rose significantly after two AZD1222 doses compared with day 0 and with MenACWY recipients. CD4 TCRs associated with the vaccine covered the entire spike protein, and the dominant responses were in regions 160-218 and 743-854. In the small 56-69-year group, the increase in depth fell short of significance, most likely because of low power. No day 14 peak-response samples were available, so repertoires were characterized only after the peak T cell response. Epitopes outside the regions mutated in the B.1.351 and B.1.1.7 variants were reportedly recognized by nearly half of the unique spike-specific TCRs. Participants were mostly white British, with more females than males. The authors suggested clonal diversity may have been underestimated.

The CDR3 regions of human TCRbeta chains were analyzed by immunosequencing. Per the authors' processing: Repertoire TCRs were matched against a reference library of SARS-CoV-2-specific TCRs generated with the MIRA antigen-specificity platform. Breadth meant the fraction of unique TCRs that were SARS-CoV-2-associated, whereas depth meant the fraction of total T cells that were SARS-CoV-2-associated. Each spike-specific TCR was assigned to its reactive spike region and to a CD4 or CD8 class using the MIRA data. Log10-transformed breadth and depth values were compared by one-way ANOVA with Sidak's multiple comparisons tests. Here the immuneACCESS table is served through TCRdb, limited to in-frame sequences with V and J called. Missing clones are a known gap in these copies; in checked studies unresolved V genes cover under half, and the rest lacks a known reason. V, J and clone size derive from that table, while D and trimming were established from the DNA sequence. The sample has 150,000 to 250,000 clones on record, 93% of them singletons. The biggest ten clones account for around 1% of the sample.

The sample's time point label, in plain terms: about 28 days (+/-7) after the second vaccine dose. AZD1222 recipients given second doses at about 4 weeks or at about 12 weeks were pooled, since spike-specific TCR depth and breadth were not found to differ between the two schedules. Vaccinee samples were obtained from the UK trials COV001 and COV002, which included a single-blind randomized controlled phase 2/3 trial of AZD1222 (ChAdOx1 nCoV-19) in healthy adults. Trial participant PBMC samples were collected at day 0 and day 28 after the second dose for TCRbeta chain sequencing. Clipping removes 8 bases from V and 6 bases from J, with 12 as the unmatched junction base count. The CDR3 holds 15 amino acids from the cysteine to the phenylalanine. CDR3 DNA is the only sequence kept; it has 45 bases, read in frame from the first base. The germline V gene (reference sequence) sets CDR1 to LGHDT and CDR2 to YNNKEL.

The rearranged segments are TRBV3-1 (or the pseudogene TRBV3-2) and TRBJ1-4, with 7 bases aligning to TRBD1. The starting material was peripheral blood, obtained 28 days after the second AZD1222 dose. The receptor was isolated from an adult who received the AZD1222 COVID-19 vaccine. The CDR3 here reads CASGKPWDSYEKLFF. At the DNA level, the sequence is TGTGCCAGCGGGAAGCCGTGGGACAGCTATGAAAAACTGTTTTTT.